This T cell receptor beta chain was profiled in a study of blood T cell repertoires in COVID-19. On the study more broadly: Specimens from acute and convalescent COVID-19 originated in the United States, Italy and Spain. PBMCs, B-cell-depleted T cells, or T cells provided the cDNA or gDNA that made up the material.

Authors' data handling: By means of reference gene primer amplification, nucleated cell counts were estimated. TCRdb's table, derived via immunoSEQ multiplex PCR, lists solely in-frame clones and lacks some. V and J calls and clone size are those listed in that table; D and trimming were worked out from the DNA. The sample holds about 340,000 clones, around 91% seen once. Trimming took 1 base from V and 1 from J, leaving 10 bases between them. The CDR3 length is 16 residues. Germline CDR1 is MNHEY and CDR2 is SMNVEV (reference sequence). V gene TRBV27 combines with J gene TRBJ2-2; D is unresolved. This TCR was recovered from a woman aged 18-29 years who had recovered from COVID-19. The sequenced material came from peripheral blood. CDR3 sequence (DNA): TGTGCCAGCAGTTTATTTTCCCGGGTGAACACCGGGGAGCTGTTTTTT. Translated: CASSLFSRVNTGELFF.